The clone carrying this T cell receptor beta chain was seen once. J was trimmed by 7 bases and V by 6 bases; bases with no gene match: 5. The CDR3 runs to 12 residues. CDR1 and CDR2 (germline): MNHNS, SASEGT. This specimen belongs to a study of shared clonotypes between healthy human individuals. Study processing details: Junction-only sequences without quality scores were provided by ImmunoSEQ, so filtering was different. Using immunoSEQ multiplex PCR, the repertoire was profiled, and TCRdb retains in-frame clones only, with some absent. The DNA was the basis for D and trimming; V, J and clone size are from that table. The table shows roughly 2.6 million clones, with 85% to 95% occurring only once.

This chain joins TRBV6-1 and TRBJ2-7; 8 bases line up with TRBD2. Input material: naive CD4+ T cells sorted from blood. As for subset: CD45RA+ positively selected. This clonotype originated in a young man in good health. The CDR3: CASSGLAREQYF. The CDR3 region has the DNA TGTGCCAGCAGCGGACTAGCTAGGGAGCAGTACTTC.